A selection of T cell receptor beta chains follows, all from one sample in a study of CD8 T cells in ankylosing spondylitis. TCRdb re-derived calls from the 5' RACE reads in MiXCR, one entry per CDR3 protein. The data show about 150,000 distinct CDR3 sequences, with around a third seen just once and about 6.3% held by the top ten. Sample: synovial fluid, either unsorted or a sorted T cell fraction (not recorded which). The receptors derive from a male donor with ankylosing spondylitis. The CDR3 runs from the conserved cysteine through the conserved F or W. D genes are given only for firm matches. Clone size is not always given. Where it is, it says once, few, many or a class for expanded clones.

cdr3_aa: CASSLGGSGRKGYNEQFF
cdr3_nt: TGTGCCAGCAGCTTAGGAGGTAGCGGGAGAAAAGGCTACAATGAGCAGTTCTTC
v_call: TRBV11-2
clone_size: NA
j_call: TRBJ2-1
d_call: TRBD2

cdr3_aa: CASSLNARGNTGELFF
cdr3_nt: TGCGCCAGCAGCTTGAACGCCAGGGGAAACACCGGGGAGCTGTTTTTT
v_call: TRBV5-1
clone_size: few
j_call: TRBJ2-2
d_call: NA

cdr3_aa: CSVEGEGYNEQFF
cdr3_nt: TGCAGTGTAGAGGGAGAGGGCTACAATGAGCAGTTCTTC
v_call: TRBV20-1
clone_size: NA
j_call: TRBJ2-1
d_call: NA

cdr3_aa: CARLYLSYEQYF
cdr3_nt: TGCGCCAGGCTGTACCTCTCCTACGAGCAGTACTTC
v_call: TRBV5-1
clone_size: few
j_call: TRBJ2-7
d_call: NA

cdr3_aa: CSAARGLARTGELFF
cdr3_nt: TGCAGTGCTGCGAGAGGGTTGGCGCGGACCGGGGAGCTGTTTTTT
v_call: TRBV20-1
clone_size: medium-sized
j_call: TRBJ2-2
d_call: NA

cdr3_aa: CASRGTSTGELFF
cdr3_nt: TGCGCCAGCAGGGGGACTAGCACCGGGGAGCTGTTTTTT
v_call: TRBV5-1
clone_size: few
j_call: TRBJ2-2
d_call: TRBD2

cdr3_aa: CASSESWDRERTEAFF
cdr3_nt: TGTGCCAGCAGTGAAAGTTGGGATCGAGAGAGGACTGAAGCTTTCTTT
v_call: TRBV2
clone_size: many
j_call: TRBJ1-1
d_call: NA

cdr3_aa: CASSLGIDRARETQYF
cdr3_nt: TGTGCCAGCAGCTTAGGGATAGACAGGGCCAGGGAGACCCAGTACTTC
v_call: TRBV7-3
clone_size: few
j_call: TRBJ2-5
d_call: TRBD1

cdr3_aa: CSAEGATNEKLFF
cdr3_nt: TGCAGTGCTGAGGGGGCGACTAATGAAAAACTGTTTTTT
v_call: TRBV20-1
clone_size: many
j_call: TRBJ1-4
d_call: TRBD1

cdr3_aa: CSAPPDSYNEQFF
cdr3_nt: TGCAGTGCTCCCCCTGACTCCTACAATGAGCAGTTCTTC
v_call: TRBV20-1
clone_size: NA
j_call: TRBJ2-1
d_call: NA

cdr3_aa: CAIRQGLDEKLFF
cdr3_nt: TGTGCCATTCGACAGGGATTAGACGAAAAACTGTTTTTT
v_call: TRBV10-3
clone_size: NA
j_call: TRBJ1-4
d_call: TRBD1

cdr3_aa: CASSYGSYQETQYF
cdr3_nt: TGTGCCAGCAGTTATGGCAGCTACCAAGAGACCCAGTACTTC
v_call: TRBV12-3/TRBV12-4
clone_size: NA
j_call: TRBJ2-5
d_call: NA